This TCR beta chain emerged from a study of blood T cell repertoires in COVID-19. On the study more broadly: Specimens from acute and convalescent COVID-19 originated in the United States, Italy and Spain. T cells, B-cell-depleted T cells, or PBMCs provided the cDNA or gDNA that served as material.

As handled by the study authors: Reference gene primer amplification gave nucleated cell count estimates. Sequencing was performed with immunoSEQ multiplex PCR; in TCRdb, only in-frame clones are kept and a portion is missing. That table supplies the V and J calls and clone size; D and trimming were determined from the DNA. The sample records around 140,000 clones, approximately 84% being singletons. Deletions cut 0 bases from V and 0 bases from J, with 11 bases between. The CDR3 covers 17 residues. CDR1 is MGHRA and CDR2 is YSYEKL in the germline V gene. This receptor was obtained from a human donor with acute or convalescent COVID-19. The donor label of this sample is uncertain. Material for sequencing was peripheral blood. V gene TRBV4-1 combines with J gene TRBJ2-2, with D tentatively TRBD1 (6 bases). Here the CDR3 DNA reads TGCGCCAGCAGCCAAGATGTAGACAGGCCGAACACCGGGGAGCTGTTTTTT. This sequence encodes CASSQDVDRPNTGELFF.